Only a few counts were recorded for the clone carrying this T cell receptor beta chain. Antigen: not known. Heparinised blood was drawn once per donor, averaging around 110 mL. This record belongs to a study of beta chain features in type 1 diabetes. Study-wide results and caveats: Naive, central memory and Treg TCRB repertoires appeared more alike in patients than in healthy donors. Significant though moderate, a shortening of TCRB CDR3s appeared in all four CD4+ subsets of Type 1 diabetes patients.

CDR3 size: 12 residues. Deletions cut 7 bases from V and 4 bases from J, with 8 bases between. Per germline, CDR1 LNHDA and CDR2 SQIVND (reference sequence). Every isolated RNA sample was fully reverse transcribed, so sequencing captured expressed TCRB transcripts. Profiling relied on immunoSEQ multiplex PCR, and the TCRdb table lists in-frame clones only, not all of them. Here the sample spans roughly 730,000 clones, roughly 13% being singletons. The clonotype originates from a man aged 18 to 30 with type 1 diabetes. Input material: naive CD4+ T cells from blood. This rearrangement joins TRBV19 to TRBJ1-5, with D possibly being TRBD1 (5 bases). CDR3 loop: CASTGGNQPQHF. The CDR3 DNA sequence: TGTGCCAGTACCGGGGGAAATCAGCCCCAGCATTTT.